The entry below describes one TCR beta chain. The data originate from a study of blood T cell repertoires in COVID-19. Trimming cost V 2 bases and J 6 bases; bases outside gene matches: 5. The CDR3 has 15 residues. Per germline, CDR1 LNHDA and CDR2 SQIVND (reference sequence). Enrolled through a virtual design, the participants were between roughly 18 and 100 years of age and came from about two dozen US areas. Cohort assignment relied on participant-reported clinical history. Per the original methods: Reference gene primer amplification in the assay estimated nucleated cell counts. The data were produced by immunoSEQ multiplex PCR, yet TCRdb's version contains in-frame clones alone and is incomplete. That table is the source of V, J and clone size, and D and trimming were worked out from the DNA. The table has some 250,000 clones, 91% seen once.

The sample taken for sequencing was PBMCs or T cells enriched from blood (not recorded which). The sequence was obtained from a human donor in a cohort exposed to, infected with or recovered from COVID-19 (not recorded which). The donor label of this sample is uncertain. The rearrangement links TRBV19 to TRBJ2-2; the match to TRBD1 covers 8 bases. CDR3: CASSIQGARAGELFF. The DNA of the CDR3 is TGTGCCAGTAGTATACAGGGGGCGCGGGCCGGGGAGCTGTTTTTT.